This TCR beta chain derives from a study of blood T cell repertoires in COVID-19. The wider study: Sources were T cells, B-cell-depleted T cells, or PBMCs; the material itself was cDNA or gDNA.

Some clones are missing from TCRdb's copy, which holds only in-frame ones; the method was immunoSEQ multiplex PCR. The table includes 100,000 or so clones, 85% detected once. The sample taken for sequencing was peripheral blood. The sequence derives from a man aged 50-60 years with active or convalescent COVID-19.

CDR3 residues: CSVDRLEGYNEQFF. CDR3 nucleotide sequence: TGCAGCGTTGATCGCCTGGAGGGGTACAATGAGCAGTTCTTC. The chain is built from TRBV29-1 and TRBJ2-1; D might be TRBD2 (6 bases). In germline, CDR1 is SQVTM, CDR2 ANQGSEA. CDR3 length equals 14 residues. V gave up 3 bases and J gave up 4 bases, with 13 bases separating them.